These 20 T cell receptor beta chains originate from one sample sequenced in a study of regulatory T cells in long-lasting Graves disease. Specified time point: newly diagnosed GD, antithyroid drugs for less than 3 months. From RNA extracted from PBMCs, the TCR library was made. Library construction for TCR beta used iRepertoire HTBI primers and Arm-PCR of CDR3 regions. Each CDR3 protein gets one entry after TCRdb re-called the multiplex PCR reads with MiXCR. This table holds around 470,000 distinct CDR3 sequences, approximately 15% found once. In addition, the sample was reused for a study of T cells in Graves' hyperthyroidism and ophthalmopathy.

The source was peripheral blood mononuclear cells (PBMCs), collected at new diagnosis, from a patient treated with antithyroid drugs. Source of these receptors: a woman aged 45-60 years with Graves disease.

The table lists this clonotype with a few counts. V is TRBV2 and J is TRBJ2-1; D is undetermined. Germline lookup yields CDR1 SNHLY and CDR2 FYNNEI. With 4 bases removed from V and 6 bases from J, the gap between germline ends came to 16 bases. CDR3 length: 15 amino acids. As DNA, the CDR3 is TGTGCCAGCAGTGTCTCGGTACCGGATGTCAATGAGCAGTTCTTC. Its protein is CASSVSVPDVNEQFF.

Comment on this clonotype: This probably arose from a read error, given a far larger clone one base away. The chain uses TRBV5-8 and TRBJ2-1, with 12 bases identical to TRBD2. CDR1 and CDR2 (germline): SGHTS, YDEGEE. The CDR3 sequence is 17 residues long. CDR3 protein: CASSLGLAGNSCNEQFF. DNA for the CDR3: TGCGCCAGCAGCCTCGGACTAGCGGGAAACTCCTGCAATGAGCAGTTCTTC.

This clonotype appeared many times. V and J are TRBV11-2 and TRBJ1-5; D is ambiguous. The germline V gene has CDR1 SGHAT and CDR2 FQNNGV. Trimming removed 5 bases from V and 0 bases from J, with 14 bases in between. There are 16 residues in the CDR3. The CDR3 is CASSKEAGYSNQPQHF. The CDR3 nucleotides read TGTGCCAGCAGCAAAGAGGCAGGATATAGCAATCAGCCCCAGCATTTT.

This clonotype was counted ten times or more. This CDR3 is CASSQGLAGAKEQFF. The CDR3 nucleotides read TGTGCCAGCAGCCAAGGACTAGCGGGAGCTAAGGAGCAGTTCTTC. The V and J genes are TRBV3-1 and TRBJ2-1, with TRBD2 matching over 12 bases. The CDR3 sequence is 15 residues long. J lost 10 bases, V lost 1 base, and 5 bases had no gene match. Germline CDR1 LGHDT, CDR2 YNNKEL (reference sequence).

Ten or more counts support this clonotype. V gene TRBV27 combines with J gene TRBJ2-5, with 11 bases identical to TRBD1. J gave up 5 bases and V 6 bases, and 5 bases lay outside the gene matches. CDR1 and CDR2 from the germline V gene are MNHEY and SMNVEV (reference sequence). This CDR3 is 14 amino acids long. CDR3 sequence (DNA): TGTGCCAGCAGGGGGACAGGGGGGAAGGAGACCCAGTACTTC. Encoded protein: CASRGTGGKETQYF.

There are a few counts of this clonotype. V and J are TRBV7-2 and TRBJ2-1; 10 bases align to TRBD2. V gave up 4 bases and J gave up 5 bases; unmatched junction bases: 5. The CDR3 is 15 amino acids. Germline values: CDR1 SGHTA, CDR2 FQGNSA. The CDR3 loop reads CASSSYSGRNNEQFF. The CDR3 DNA sequence: TGTGCCAGCAGCTCCTATAGCGGGAGGAACAATGAGCAGTTCTTC.

The table lists this clonotype with many counts. The chain joins TRBV20-1 to TRBJ1-1; a weak D match, TRBD1 (5 bases). V was pared by 1 base and J by 0 bases, with 12 bases between. The germline V gene encodes CDR1 DFQATT and CDR2 SNEGSKA (reference sequence). The CDR3 is 15 amino acids. CDR3 region: CSARGGAYVNTEAFF. The DNA of the CDR3 is TGCAGTGCTAGAGGGGGCGCATATGTGAACACTGAAGCTTTCTTT.

In this sample, this clonotype turned up many times. J is TRBJ1-1 and V is TRBV7-6; D might be TRBD1 (6 bases). Germline V gives CDR1 SGHVS, CDR2 FNYEAQ. This CDR3 is built from 12 residues. Trimming shortened V by 0 bases and J by 8 bases, and 7 bases separated the two germline ends. The CDR3 spells CASSLAQGEAFF. In DNA form, the CDR3 reads TGTGCCAGCAGCTTAGCGCAGGGGGAAGCTTTCTTT. Supplemented by reference TRBV7-6 and TRBJ1-1, the full variable domain reads GAGVSQSPRYKVTKRGQDVALRCDPISGHVSLYWYRQALGQGPEFLTYFNYEAQQDKSGLPNDRFSAERPEGSISTLTIQRTEQRDSAMYRCASSLAQGEAFFGQGTRLTVV.

This clonotype appeared many times. The V gene is TRBV10-1, the J gene TRBJ2-1, with 9 positions matching TRBD2. The CDR3 has 15 amino acids. Germline lookup yields CDR1 WNHNN and CDR2 SYGVQD (reference sequence). V lost 3 bases, J lost 8 bases, and 8 bases stayed unmatched. The CDR3 sequence: CASSEGISGSDEQFF. DNA of the CDR3: TGCGCCAGCAGTGAAGGTATTAGCGGGAGCGATGAGCAGTTCTTC.

The J gene is TRBJ2-1, the V gene TRBV16; TRBD1 matches at 9 bases. The CDR3 loop spans 17 amino acids. Germline lookup yields CDR1 KGHSY and CDR2 FQNENV. V was clipped by 0 bases and J by 2 bases; unmatched bases: 5. CDR3 in DNA: TGTGCCAGCAGCCAATCGTATGGGACAGGGCCCTACAATGAGCAGTTCTTC. Its protein is CASSQSYGTGPYNEQFF.

On this clonotype itself: A far larger clone is just one base off, so this is likely a read error. This rearrangement joins TRBV2 to TRBJ2-1; a possible D gene is TRBD1 (6 bases). From germline, CDR1 is SNHLY and CDR2 FYNNEI. The V and J ends lost 6 bases and 10 bases respectively, with 13 bases between them. This CDR3 has 12 amino acids. The CDR3 sequence is CASRDSFYEQFF. Written as DNA, the CDR3 is TGTGCCAGCAGGGACAGCTTCTACGAGCAGTTCTTC.

The chain recombines TRBV5-1 with TRBJ1-1, with D possibly TRBD1 on 6 matching bases. The CDR3 sequence is 15 residues long. V was trimmed by 4 bases and J by 0 bases, leaving 13 bases between them. The germline V gene has CDR1 SGHRS and CDR2 YFSETQ. The CDR3 DNA reads as TGCGCCAGCAGCGCCTCGGACAGTGTGAACACTGAAGCTTTCTTT. This encodes CASSASDSVNTEAFF.

This clonotype was observed at least ten times. The J gene is TRBJ2-2, the V gene TRBV6-2 or TRBV6-3; D gene unclear. V was shortened by 9 bases and J by 5 bases, with 4 bases between the two germline ends. The CDR3 consists of 10 residues. CDR1 is MNHEY, CDR2 SVGEGT, per germline. CDR3 protein: CARGTGELFF. The CDR3 nucleotides read TGTGCCAGAGGGACCGGGGAGCTGTTTTTT.

The rearrangement links TRBV5-1 to TRBJ2-1, with TRBD2 matching 7 bases. V lost 5 bases to trimming and J lost 2 bases; unmatched junction nucleotides: 10. The CDR3 spans 16 residues. CDR1 SGHRS and CDR2 YFSETQ come from the germline V gene. The CDR3 loop is CASRNQVGGTYNEQFF. For the CDR3, the DNA is TGCGCCAGCAGGAACCAGGTCGGGGGGACCTACAATGAGCAGTTCTTC.

This clonotype was counted many times. The rearrangement uses TRBV28 and TRBJ1-1; D gene ambiguous. Germline-derived CDR1 and CDR2 are MDHEN and SYDVKM. The CDR3 contains 10 residues. Trimming left V 6 bases short and J 7 bases short, with 6 bases between. CDR3 DNA: TGTGCCAGCAGGGACGGTGAAGCTTTCTTT. Its translation: CASRDGEAFF.

Regarding this clonotype: This may stem from a read error, because a much larger clone lies one nucleotide away. The chain links TRBV11-2 to TRBJ2-1; 13 positions match TRBD2. From germline, CDR1 is SGHAT and CDR2 FQNNGV. The V and J ends lost 8 bases and 10 bases, in that order; junction bases with no gene match: 14. This CDR3 spans 16 amino acids. In nucleotides, the CDR3 is TGTGCCAGCCGGGGACTAGCGGGAACCAGCTCCTACGAGCAGTTCTTC. It yields the protein CASRGLAGTSSYEQFF. The variable domain in full, with the rest retrieved from reference TRBV11-2 and TRBJ2-1, is EAGVAQSPRYKIIEKRQSVAFWCNPISGHATLYWYQQILGQGPKLLIQFQNNGVVDDSQLPKDRFSAERLKGVDSTLKIQPAKLEDSAVYLCASRGLAGTSSYEQFFGPGTRLTVL.

The gene calls are TRBV5-6 and TRBJ2-7; the D gene is possibly TRBD1 (5 bases). Trimming shortened V by 4 bases and J by 2 bases, and 16 bases separated the two germline ends. The CDR3 sequence is 15 residues long. Germline CDR1 and CDR2: SGHDT and YYEEEE. Here the CDR3 reads CASSPWGGSAYEQYF. In DNA, the CDR3 is TGTGCCAGCAGCCCCTGGGGCGGCAGTGCCTACGAGCAGTACTTC.

This clonotype showed up many times. This sequence joins TRBV2 and TRBJ2-1; tentatively, D is TRBD1 (5 bases). The J call may be wrong; the DNA end is better matched by TRBJ2-4. The CDR3 runs to 15 residues. The V gene's germline CDR1 is SNHLY and CDR2 FYNNEI. For the CDR3, the DNA is TGTGCCAGCAGACCCTTAGCAGGGCCCAAAAACATTCAGTACTTC. Its translation: CASRPLAGPKNIQYF.

This clonotype was seen repeatedly, ten times or more. J is TRBJ2-7 and V is TRBV6-1; D is undetermined. The CDR3 extends over 12 amino acids. Per the germline V gene, CDR1 is MNHNS and CDR2 is SASEGT. The V end was cut by 4 bases, the J end by 5 bases, with 9 bases between. CDR3 in amino acids: CASSVPGHEQYF. The DNA for the CDR3 is TGTGCCAGCAGTGTACCGGGCCACGAGCAGTACTTC.

This clonotype was observed at least ten times. This chain connects TRBV20-1 to TRBJ2-5, with no clear D. The CDR3 spans 10 residues. The germline V and J ends were trimmed by 5 bases and 1 base, with 2 bases remaining between them. Germline V gene data show CDR1 as DFQATT and CDR2 as SNEGSKA (reference sequence). Here the CDR3 reads CSARQETQYF. Here the CDR3 DNA reads TGCAGTGCTCGCCAAGAGACCCAGTACTTC.